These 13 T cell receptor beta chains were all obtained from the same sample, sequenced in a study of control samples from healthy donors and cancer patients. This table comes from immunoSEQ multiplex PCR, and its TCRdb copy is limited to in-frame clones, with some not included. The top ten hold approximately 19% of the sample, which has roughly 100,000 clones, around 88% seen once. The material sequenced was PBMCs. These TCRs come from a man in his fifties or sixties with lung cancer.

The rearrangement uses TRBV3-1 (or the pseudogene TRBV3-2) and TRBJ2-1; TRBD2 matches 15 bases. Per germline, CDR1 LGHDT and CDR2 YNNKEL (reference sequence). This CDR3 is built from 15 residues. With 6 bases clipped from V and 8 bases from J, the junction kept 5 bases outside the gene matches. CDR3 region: CASSRTSGGADEQFF. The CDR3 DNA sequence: TGTGCCAGCAGTCGGACTAGCGGGGGGGCAGATGAGCAGTTCTTC.

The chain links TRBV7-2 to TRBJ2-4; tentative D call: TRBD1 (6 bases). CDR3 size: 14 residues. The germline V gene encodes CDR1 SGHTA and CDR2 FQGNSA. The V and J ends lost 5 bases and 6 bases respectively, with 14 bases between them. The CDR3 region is CASSTQRGLNIQYF. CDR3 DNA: TGTGCCAGCAGCACCCAGAGGGGGTTAAACATTCAGTACTTC.

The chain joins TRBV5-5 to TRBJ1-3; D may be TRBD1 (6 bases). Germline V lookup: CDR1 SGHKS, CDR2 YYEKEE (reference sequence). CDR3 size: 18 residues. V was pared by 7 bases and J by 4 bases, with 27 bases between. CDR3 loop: CASHQSPNGGRGGNTIYF. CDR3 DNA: TGTGCCAGCCATCAGAGCCCTAACGGGGGGCGCGGAGGAAACACCATATATTTT.

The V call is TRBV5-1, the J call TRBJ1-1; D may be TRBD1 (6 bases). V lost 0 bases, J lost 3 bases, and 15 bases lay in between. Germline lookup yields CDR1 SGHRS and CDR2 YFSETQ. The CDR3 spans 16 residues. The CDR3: CASSLANRVYDTEAFF. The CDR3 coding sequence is TGCGCCAGCAGCTTGGCGAACAGGGTTTACGACACTGAAGCTTTCTTT.

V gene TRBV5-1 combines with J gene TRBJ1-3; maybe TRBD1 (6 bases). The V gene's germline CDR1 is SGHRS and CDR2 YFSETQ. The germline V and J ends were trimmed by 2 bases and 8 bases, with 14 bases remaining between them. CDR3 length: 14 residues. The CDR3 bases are TGCGCCAGCAGCTTCGGGACACAAGGAGACACCATATATTTT. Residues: CASSFGTQGDTIYF.

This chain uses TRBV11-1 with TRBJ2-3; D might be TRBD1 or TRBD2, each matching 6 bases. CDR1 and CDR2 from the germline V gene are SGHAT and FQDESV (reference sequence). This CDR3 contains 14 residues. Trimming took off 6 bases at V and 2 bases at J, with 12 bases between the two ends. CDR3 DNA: TGTGCCAGCAGTCGGGGGCAGCCCACAGATACGCAGTATTTT. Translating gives CASSRGQPTDTQYF.

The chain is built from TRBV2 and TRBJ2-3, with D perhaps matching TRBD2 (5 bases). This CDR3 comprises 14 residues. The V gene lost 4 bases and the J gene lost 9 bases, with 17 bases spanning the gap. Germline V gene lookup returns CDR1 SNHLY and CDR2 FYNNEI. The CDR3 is CASSGGSLETTQYF. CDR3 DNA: TGTGCCAGCAGTGGAGGATCACTAGAGACCACGCAGTATTTT.

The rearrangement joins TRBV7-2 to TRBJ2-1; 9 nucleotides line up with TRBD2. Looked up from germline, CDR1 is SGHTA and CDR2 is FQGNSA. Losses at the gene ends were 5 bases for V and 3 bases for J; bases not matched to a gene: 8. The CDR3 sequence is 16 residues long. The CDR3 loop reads CASSPTAGGGYNEQFF. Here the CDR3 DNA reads TGTGCCAGCAGCCCCACGGCGGGGGGGGGCTACAATGAGCAGTTCTTC.

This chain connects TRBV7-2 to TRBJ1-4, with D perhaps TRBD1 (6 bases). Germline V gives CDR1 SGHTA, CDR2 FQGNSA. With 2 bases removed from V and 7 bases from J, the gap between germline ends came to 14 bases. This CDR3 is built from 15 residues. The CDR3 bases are TGTGCCAGCAGCTTATCTGGGACACTTCGTGAAAAACTGTTTTTT. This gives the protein CASSLSGTLREKLFF.

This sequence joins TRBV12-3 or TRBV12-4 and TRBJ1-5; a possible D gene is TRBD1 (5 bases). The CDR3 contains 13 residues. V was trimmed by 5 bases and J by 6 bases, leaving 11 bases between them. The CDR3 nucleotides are TGTGCCAGCAGTAGACAGCTCACTCAGCCCCAGCATTTT. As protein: CASSRQLTQPQHF.

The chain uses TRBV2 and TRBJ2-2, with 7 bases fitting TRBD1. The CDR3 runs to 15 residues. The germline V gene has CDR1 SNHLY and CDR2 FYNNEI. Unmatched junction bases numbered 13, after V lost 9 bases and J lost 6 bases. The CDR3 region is CARRPQGSFAGELFF. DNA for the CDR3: TGTGCCAGGAGACCACAGGGGTCGTTTGCCGGGGAGCTGTTTTTT. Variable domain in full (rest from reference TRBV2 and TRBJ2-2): EPEVTQTPSHQVTQMGQEVILRCVPISNHLYFYWYRQILGQKVEFLVSFYNNEISEKSEIFDDQFSVERPDGSNFTLKIRSTKLEDSAMYFCARRPQGSFAGELFFGEGSRLTVL.

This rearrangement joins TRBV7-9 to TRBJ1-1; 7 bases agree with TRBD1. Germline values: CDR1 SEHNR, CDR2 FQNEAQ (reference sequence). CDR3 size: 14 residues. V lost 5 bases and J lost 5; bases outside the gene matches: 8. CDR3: CASSPTGDLTEAFF. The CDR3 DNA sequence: TGTGCCAGCAGCCCTACAGGGGATTTAACTGAAGCTTTCTTT.

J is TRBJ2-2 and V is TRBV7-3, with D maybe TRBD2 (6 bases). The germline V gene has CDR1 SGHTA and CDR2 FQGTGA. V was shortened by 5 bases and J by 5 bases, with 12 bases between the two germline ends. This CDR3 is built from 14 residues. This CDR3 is CASSPGLRTGELFF. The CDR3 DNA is TGTGCCAGCAGCCCGGGACTCCGAACCGGGGAGCTGTTTTTT.